The TCR beta chain under discussion was sequenced for a study of patients and donors after allogeneic stem cell transplantation. CDR1 MNHEY and CDR2 SVGEGT come from the germline V gene. V dropped 7 bases and J dropped 6; count of bases not matched to a gene: 9. CDR3 length: 14 residues. From the RT-PCR reads, TCRdb called clonotypes with MiXCR, one entry per CDR3 protein. The sample includes about 200,000 distinct CDR3 sequences, 41% of them seen just once. Sequencing was performed on blood, either unsorted or a sorted T cell fraction (not recorded which). The origin of this receptor is a human donor who was either an allogeneic HSCT recipient or a stem cell or donor lymphocyte infusion donor (not recorded which). It is not recorded whose cells these are; they may come from a transplant donor. This chain connects TRBV6-2 or TRBV6-3 to TRBJ2-7, with 10 positions matching TRBD2. CDR3 protein: CASTPSGRLGEQYF. The DNA for the CDR3 is TGTGCCAGCACCCCTAGCGGGAGACTCGGCGAGCAGTACTTC.